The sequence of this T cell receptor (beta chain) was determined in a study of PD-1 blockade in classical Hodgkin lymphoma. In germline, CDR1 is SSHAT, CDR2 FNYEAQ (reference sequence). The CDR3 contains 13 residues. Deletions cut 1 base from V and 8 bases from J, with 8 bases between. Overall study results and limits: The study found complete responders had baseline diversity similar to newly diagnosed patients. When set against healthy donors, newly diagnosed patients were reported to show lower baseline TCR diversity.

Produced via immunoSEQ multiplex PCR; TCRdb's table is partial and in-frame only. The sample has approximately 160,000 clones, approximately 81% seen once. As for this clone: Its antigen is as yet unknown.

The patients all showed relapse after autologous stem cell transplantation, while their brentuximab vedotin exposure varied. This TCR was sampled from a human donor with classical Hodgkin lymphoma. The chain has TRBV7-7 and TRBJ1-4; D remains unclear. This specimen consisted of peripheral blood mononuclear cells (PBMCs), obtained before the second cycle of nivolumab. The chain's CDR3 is CASSLEMGEKLFF. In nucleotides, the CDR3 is TGTGCCAGCAGCTTAGAGATGGGCGAAAAACTGTTTTTT.